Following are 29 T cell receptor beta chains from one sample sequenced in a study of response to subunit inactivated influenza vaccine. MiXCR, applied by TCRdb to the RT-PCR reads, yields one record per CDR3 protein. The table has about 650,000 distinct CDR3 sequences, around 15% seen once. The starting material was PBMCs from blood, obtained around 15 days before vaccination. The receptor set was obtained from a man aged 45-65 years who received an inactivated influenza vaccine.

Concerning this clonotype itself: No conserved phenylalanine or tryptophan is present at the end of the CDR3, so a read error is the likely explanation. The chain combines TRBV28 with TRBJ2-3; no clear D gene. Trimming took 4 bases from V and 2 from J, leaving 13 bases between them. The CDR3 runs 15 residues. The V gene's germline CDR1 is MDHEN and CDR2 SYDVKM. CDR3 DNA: TGTGCCAGCAGTTCCTTGGATTCATACACAGATACGCAGTATTAT. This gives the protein CASSSLDSYTDTQYY.

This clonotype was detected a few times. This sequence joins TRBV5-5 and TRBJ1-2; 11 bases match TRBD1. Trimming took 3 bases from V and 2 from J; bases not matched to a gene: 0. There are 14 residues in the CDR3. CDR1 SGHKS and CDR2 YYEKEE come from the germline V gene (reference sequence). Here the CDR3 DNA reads TGTGCCAGCAGCTGGGACAGGGGGAACTATGGCTACACCTTC. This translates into CASSWDRGNYGYTF. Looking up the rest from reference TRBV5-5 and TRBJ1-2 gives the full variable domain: DAGVTQSPTHLIKTRGQQVTLRCSPISGHKSVSWYQQVLGQGPQFIFQYYEKEERGRGNFPDRFSARQFPNYSSELNVNALLLGDSALYLCASSWDRGNYGYTFGSGTRLTVV.

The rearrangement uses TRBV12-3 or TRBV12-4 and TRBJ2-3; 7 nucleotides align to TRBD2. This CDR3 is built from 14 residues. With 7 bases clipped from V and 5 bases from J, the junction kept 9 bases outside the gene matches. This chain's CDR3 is CASTLRAGVDTQYF. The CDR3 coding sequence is TGTGCCAGCACCCTTCGGGCGGGAGTAGATACGCAGTATTTT.

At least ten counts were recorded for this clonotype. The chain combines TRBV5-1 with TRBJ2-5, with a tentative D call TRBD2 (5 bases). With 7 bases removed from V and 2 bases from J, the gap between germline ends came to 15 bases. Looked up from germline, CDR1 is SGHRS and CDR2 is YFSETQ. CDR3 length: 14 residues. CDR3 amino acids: CASRPRADQETQYF. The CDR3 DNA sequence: TGCGCCAGCCGTCCGAGGGCAGATCAAGAGACCCAGTACTTC.

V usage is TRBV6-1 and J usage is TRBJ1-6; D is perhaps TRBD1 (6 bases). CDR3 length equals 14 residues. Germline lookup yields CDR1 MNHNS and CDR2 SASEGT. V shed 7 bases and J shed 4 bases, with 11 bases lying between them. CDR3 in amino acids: CASMPGQYNSPLHF. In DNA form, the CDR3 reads TGTGCCAGCATGCCAGGACAGTATAATTCACCCCTCCACTTT.

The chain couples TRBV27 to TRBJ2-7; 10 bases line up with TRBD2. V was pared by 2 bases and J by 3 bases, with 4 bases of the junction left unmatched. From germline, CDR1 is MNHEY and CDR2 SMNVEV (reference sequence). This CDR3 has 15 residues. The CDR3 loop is CASSLGSGGNYEQYF. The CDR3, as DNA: TGTGCCAGCAGTTTAGGTAGCGGGGGGAACTACGAGCAGTACTTC.

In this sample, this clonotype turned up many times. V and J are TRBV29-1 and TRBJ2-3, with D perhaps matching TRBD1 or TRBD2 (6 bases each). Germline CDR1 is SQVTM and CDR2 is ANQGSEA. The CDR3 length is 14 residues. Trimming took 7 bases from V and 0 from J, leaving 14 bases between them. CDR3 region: CSAAGGGSTDTQYF. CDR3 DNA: TGCAGCGCAGCCGGAGGGGGTAGCACAGATACGCAGTATTTT.

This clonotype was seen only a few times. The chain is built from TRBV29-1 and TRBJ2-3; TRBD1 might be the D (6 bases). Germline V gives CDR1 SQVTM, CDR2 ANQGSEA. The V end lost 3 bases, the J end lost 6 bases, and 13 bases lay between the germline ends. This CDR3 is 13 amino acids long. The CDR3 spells CSVERGHLDTQYF. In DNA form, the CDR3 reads TGCAGCGTTGAGAGGGGACATCTCGATACGCAGTATTTT.

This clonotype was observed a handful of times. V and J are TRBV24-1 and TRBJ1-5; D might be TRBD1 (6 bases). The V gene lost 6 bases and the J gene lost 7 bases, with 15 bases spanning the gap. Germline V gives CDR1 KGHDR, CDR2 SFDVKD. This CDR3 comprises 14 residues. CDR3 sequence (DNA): TGTGCCACCAGTCGGGCAGGGGCGTGGCAGCCCCAGCATTTT. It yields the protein CATSRAGAWQPQHF.

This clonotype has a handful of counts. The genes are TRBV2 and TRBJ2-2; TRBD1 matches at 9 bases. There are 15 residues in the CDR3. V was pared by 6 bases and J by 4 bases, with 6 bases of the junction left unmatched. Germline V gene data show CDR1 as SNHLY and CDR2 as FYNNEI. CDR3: CASRPTGGGTGELFF. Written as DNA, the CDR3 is TGTGCCAGCAGGCCAACAGGGGGCGGCACCGGGGAGCTGTTTTTT.

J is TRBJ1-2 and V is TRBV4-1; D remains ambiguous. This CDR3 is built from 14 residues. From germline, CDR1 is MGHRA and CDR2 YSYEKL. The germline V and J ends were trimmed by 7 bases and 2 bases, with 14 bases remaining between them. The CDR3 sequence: CASTLGSGNYGYTF. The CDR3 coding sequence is TGCGCCAGCACCCTCGGGAGTGGGAACTATGGCTACACCTTC.

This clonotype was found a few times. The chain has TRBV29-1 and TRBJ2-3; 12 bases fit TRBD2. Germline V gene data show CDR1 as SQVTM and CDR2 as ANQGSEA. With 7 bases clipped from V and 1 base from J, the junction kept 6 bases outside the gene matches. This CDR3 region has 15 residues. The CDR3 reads CSAKRTSGGTDTQYF. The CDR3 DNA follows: TGCAGCGCTAAACGGACTAGCGGGGGCACAGATACGCAGTATTTT.

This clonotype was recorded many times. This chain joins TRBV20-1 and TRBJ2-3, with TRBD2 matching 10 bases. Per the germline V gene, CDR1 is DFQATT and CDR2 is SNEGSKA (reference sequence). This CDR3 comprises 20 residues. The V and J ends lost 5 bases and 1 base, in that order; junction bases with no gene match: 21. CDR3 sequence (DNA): TGCAGTGCTCAAAAGGAGCCGGGACTAGCGAAACCTGGAGGCACAGATACGCAGTATTTT. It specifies CSAQKEPGLAKPGGTDTQYF.

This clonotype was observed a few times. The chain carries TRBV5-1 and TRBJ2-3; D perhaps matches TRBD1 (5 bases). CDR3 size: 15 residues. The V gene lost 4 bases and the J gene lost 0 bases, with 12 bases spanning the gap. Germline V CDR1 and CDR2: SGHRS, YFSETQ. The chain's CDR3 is CASSGASASTDTQYF. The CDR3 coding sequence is TGCGCCAGCAGCGGGGCGAGCGCTAGCACAGATACGCAGTATTTT. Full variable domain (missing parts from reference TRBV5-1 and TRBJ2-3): KAGVTQTPRYLIKTRGQQVTLSCSPISGHRSVSWYQQTPGQGLQFLFEYFSETQRNKGNFPGRFSGRQFSNSRSEMNVSTLELGDSALYLCASSGASASTDTQYFGPGTRLTVL.

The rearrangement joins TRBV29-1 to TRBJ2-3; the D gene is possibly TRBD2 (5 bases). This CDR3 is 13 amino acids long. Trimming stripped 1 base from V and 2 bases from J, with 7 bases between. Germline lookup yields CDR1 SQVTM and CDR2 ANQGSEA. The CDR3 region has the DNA TGCAGCGTTGAAGTGCGGGCCACAGATACGCAGTATTTT. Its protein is CSVEVRATDTQYF.

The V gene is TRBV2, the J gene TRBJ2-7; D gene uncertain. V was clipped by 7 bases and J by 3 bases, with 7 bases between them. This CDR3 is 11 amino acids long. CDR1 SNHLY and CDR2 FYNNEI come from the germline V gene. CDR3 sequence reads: CASTWNYEQYF. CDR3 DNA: TGTGCCAGCACCTGGAACTACGAGCAGTACTTC. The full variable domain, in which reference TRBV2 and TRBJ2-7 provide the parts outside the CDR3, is EPEVTQTPSHQVTQMGQEVILRCVPISNHLYFYWYRQILGQKVEFLVSFYNNEISEKSEIFDDQFSVERPDGSNFTLKIRSTKLEDSAMYFCASTWNYEQYFGPGTRLTVT.

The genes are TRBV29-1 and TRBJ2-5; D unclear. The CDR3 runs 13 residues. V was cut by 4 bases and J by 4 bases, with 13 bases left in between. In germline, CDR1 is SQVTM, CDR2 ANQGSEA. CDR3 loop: CSVVSLGRETQYF. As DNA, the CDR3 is TGCAGCGTTGTCAGTCTGGGTCGAGAGACCCAGTACTTC.

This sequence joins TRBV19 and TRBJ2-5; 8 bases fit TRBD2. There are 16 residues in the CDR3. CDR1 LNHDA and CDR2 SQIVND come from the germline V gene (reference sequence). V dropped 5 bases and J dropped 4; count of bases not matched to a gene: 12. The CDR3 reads CASSFSTGLVRETQYF. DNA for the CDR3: TGTGCCAGTAGTTTTTCAACGGGACTAGTTCGAGAGACCCAGTACTTC.

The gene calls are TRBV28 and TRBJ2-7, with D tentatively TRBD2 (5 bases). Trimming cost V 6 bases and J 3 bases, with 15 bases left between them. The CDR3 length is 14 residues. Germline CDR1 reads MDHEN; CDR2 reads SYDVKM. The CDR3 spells CASSPFLAGYEQYF. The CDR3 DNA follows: TGTGCCAGCAGCCCCTTCTTGGCGGGCTACGAGCAGTACTTC.

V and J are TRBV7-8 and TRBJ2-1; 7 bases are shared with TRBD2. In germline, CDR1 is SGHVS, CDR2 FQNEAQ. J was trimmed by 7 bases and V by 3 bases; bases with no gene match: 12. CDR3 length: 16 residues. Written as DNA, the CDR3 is TGTGCCAGCAGCTTGACCGGGACTATCCCTCAAAATGAGCAGTTCTTC. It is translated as CASSLTGTIPQNEQFF.

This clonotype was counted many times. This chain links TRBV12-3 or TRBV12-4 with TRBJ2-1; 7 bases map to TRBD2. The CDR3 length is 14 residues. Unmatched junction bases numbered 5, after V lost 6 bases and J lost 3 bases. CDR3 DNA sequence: TGTGCCAGCAGGGTAGCGGGCAGCTACAATGAGCAGTTCTTC. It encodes CASRVAGSYNEQFF.

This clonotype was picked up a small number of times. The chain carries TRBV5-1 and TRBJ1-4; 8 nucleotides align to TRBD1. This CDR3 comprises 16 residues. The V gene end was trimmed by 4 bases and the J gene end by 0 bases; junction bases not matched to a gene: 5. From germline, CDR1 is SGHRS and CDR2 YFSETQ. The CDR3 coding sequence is TGCGCCAGCAGCGACAGGGGATTTGCAACTAATGAAAAACTGTTTTTT. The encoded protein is CASSDRGFATNEKLFF.

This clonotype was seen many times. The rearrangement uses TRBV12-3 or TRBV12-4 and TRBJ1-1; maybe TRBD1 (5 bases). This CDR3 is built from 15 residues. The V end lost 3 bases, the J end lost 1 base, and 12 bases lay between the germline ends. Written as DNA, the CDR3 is TGTGCCAGCAGTTTGGGGCAAACAGCGAACACTGAAGCTTTCTTT. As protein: CASSLGQTANTEAFF.

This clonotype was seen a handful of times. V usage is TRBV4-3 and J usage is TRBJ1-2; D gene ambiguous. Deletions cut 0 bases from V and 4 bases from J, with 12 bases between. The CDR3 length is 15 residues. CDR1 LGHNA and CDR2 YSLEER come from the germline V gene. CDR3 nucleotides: TGCGCCAGCAGCCAAGATCGATGGGCCCCCTATGGCTACACCTTC. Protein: CASSQDRWAPYGYTF.

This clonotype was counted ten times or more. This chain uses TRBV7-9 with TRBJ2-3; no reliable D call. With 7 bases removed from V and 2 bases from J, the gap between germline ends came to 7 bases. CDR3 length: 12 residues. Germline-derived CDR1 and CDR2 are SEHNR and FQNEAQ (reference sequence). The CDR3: CASMGATDTQYF. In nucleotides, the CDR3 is TGTGCCAGCATGGGCGCCACAGATACGCAGTATTTT.

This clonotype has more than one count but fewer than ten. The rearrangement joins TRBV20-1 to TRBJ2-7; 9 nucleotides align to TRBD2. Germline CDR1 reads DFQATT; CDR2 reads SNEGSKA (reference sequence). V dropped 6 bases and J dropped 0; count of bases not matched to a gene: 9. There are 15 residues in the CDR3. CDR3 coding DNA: TGCAGTGCGAACAAAGCGGGAGGCCCCTCCTACGAGCAGTACTTC. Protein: CSANKAGGPSYEQYF.

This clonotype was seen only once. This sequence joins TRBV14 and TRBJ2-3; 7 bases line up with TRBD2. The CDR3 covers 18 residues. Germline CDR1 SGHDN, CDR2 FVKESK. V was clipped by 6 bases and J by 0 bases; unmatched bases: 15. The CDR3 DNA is TGTGCCAGCAGACCCGGGGCTAGCGGAGGGACTAGCACAGATACGCAGTATTTT. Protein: CASRPGASGGTSTDTQYF.

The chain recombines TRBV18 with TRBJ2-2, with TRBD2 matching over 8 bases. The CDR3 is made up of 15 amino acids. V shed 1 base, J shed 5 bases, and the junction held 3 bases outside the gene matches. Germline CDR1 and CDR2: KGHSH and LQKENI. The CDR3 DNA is TGTGCCAGCTCACCACAGGGACTAGAGACCGGGGAGCTGTTTTTT. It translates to CASSPQGLETGELFF.

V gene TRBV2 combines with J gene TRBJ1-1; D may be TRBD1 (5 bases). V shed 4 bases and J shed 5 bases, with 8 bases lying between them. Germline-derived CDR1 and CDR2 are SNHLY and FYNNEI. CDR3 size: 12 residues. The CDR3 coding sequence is TGTGCCAGCAGTGTACAGGTAACTGAAGCTTTCTTT. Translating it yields CASSVQVTEAFF.